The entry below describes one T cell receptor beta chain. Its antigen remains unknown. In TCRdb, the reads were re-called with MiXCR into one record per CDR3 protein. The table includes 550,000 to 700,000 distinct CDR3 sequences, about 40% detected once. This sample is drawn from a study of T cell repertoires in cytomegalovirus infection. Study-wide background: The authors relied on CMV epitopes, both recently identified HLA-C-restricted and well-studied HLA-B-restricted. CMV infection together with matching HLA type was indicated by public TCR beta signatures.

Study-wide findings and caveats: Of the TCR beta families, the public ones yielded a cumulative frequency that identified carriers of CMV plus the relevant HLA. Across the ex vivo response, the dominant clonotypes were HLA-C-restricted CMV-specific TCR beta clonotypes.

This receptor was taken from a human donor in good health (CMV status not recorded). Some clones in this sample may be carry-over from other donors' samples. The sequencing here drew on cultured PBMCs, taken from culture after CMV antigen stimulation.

The CDR3 nucleotides read TGTGCCAGCAGCTTGGAGGTAGCATCCCCGAGGGAGCAGTTCTTC. It yields the protein CASSLEVASPREQFF. The rearrangement links TRBV5-6 to TRBJ2-1; D call uncertain. Germline V gene data show CDR1 as SGHDT and CDR2 as YYEEEE. The CDR3 consists of 15 residues. The V end was cut by 0 bases, the J end by 10 bases, with 17 bases between.